This record concerns one T cell receptor (beta chain) sequence. These data belong to a study of shared clonotypes between healthy human individuals. CD45RO negativity and positive selection for CCR7 defined naive CD8 cells, a population that excluded terminally differentiated effector memory CD45RA+ cells. TCRdb's table, derived via immunoSEQ multiplex PCR, lists solely in-frame clones and lacks some. The table has around 2,100,000 clones, just under 95% seen once. Trimming pared 3 bases from V and 1 base from J, leaving 10 bases between. The CDR3 has 13 residues. The V gene's germline CDR1 is GTSNPN and CDR2 SVGIG (reference sequence).

This sequence was found in a man aged 18 to 30 in good health. The V and J genes are TRBV30 and TRBJ2-7; TRBD1 is a possible D gene (6 bases). The sequenced sample consisted of naive CD8+ T cells sorted from blood. The CDR3 protein is CAWSLDRSYEQYF. In nucleotides, the CDR3 is TGTGCCTGGAGCCTGGACAGATCCTACGAGCAGTACTTC.